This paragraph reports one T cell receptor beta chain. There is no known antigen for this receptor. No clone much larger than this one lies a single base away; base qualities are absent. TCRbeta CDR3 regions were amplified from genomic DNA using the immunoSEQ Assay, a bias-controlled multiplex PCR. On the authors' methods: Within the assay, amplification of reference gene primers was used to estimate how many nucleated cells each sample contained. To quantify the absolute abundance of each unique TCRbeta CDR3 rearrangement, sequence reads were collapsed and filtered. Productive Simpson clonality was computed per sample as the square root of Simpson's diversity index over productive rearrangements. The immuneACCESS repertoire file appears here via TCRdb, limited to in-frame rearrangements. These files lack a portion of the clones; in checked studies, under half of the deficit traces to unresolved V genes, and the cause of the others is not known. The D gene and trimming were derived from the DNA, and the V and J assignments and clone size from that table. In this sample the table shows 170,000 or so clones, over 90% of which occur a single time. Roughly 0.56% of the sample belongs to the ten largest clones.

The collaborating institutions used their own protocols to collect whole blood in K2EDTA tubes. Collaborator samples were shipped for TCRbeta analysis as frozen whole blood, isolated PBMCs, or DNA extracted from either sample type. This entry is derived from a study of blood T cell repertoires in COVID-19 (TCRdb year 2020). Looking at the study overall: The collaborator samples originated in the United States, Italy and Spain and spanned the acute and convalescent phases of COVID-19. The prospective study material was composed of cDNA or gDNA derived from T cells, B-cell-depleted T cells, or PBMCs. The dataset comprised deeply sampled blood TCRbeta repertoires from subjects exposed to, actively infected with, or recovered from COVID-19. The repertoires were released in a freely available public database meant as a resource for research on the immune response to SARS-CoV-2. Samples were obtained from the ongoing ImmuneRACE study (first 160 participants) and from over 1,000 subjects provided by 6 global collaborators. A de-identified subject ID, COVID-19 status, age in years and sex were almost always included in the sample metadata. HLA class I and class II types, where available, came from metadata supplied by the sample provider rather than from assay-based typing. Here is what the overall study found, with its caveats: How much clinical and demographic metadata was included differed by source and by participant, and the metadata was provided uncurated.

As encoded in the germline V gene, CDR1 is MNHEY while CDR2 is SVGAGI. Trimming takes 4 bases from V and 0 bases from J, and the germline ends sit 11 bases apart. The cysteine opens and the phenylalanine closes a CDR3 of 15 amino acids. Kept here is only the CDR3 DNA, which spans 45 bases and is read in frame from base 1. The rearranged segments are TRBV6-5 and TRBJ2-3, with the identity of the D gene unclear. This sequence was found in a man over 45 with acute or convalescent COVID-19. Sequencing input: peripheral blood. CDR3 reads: CASSLGDSSTDTQYF. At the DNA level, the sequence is TGTGCCAGCAGTTTGGGCGATTCTAGCACAGATACGCAGTATTTT.